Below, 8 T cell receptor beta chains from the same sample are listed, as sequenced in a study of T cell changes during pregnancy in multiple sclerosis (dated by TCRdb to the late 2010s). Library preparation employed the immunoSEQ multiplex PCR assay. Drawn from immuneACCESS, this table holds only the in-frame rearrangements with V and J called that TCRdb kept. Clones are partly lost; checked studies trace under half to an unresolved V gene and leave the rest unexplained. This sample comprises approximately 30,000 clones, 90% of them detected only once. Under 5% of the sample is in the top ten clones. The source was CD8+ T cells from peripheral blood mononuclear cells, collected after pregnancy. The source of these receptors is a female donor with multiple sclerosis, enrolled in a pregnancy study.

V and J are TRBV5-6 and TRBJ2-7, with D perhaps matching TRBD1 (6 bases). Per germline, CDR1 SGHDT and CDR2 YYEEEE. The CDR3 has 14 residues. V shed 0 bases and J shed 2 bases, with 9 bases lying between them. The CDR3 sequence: CASSLAGVPYEQYF. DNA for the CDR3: TGTGCCAGCAGCTTGGCAGGGGTTCCCTACGAGCAGTACTTC.

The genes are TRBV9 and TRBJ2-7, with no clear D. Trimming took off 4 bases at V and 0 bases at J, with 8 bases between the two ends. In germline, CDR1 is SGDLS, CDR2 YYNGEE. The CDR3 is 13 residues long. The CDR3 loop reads CASSKQPSYEQYF. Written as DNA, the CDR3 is TGTGCCAGCAGCAAACAGCCCTCCTACGAGCAGTACTTC. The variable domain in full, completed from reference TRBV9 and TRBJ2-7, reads DSGVTQTPKHLITATGQRVTLRCSPRSGDLSVYWYQQSLDQGLQFLIQYYNGEERAKGNILERFSAQQFPDLHSELNLSSLELGDSALYFCASSKQPSYEQYFGPGTRLTVT.

Written as DNA, the CDR3 is TGTGCCAGCAGGCCCGACAGGGGCCCCCTCTACGAGCAGTACTTC. It specifies CASRPDRGPLYEQYF. This chain connects TRBV27 to TRBJ2-7; 8 nucleotides agree with TRBD1. Germline trimming cut 6 bases from V and 3 bases from J; bases unmatched to any gene: 10. The germline V gene encodes CDR1 MNHEY and CDR2 SMNVEV (reference sequence). The length of the CDR3 is 15 residues.

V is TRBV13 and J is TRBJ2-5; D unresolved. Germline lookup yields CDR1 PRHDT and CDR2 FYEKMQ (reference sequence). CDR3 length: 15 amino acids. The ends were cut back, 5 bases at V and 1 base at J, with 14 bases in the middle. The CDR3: CASSPRLSFQETQYF. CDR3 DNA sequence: TGTGCCAGCAGCCCCCGTTTGAGCTTCCAAGAGACCCAGTACTTC.

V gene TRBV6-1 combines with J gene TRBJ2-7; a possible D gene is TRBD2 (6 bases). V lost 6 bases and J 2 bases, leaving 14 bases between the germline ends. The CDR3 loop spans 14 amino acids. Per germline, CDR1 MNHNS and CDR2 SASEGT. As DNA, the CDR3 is TGTGCCAGCAGCGCCATCGGCGGGGCCTACGAGCAGTACTTC. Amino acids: CASSAIGGAYEQYF.

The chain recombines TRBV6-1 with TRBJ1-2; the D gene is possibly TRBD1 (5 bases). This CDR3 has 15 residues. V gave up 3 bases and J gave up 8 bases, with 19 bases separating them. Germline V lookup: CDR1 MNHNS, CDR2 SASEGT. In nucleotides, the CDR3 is TGTGCCAGCAGTGAGGCCGCTGGGGCCCCCGGGGGCTACACCTTC. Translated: CASSEAAGAPGGYTF.

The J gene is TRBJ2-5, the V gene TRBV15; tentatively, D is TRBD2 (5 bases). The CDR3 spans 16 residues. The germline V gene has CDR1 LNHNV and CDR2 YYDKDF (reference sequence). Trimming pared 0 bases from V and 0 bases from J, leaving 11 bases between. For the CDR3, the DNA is TGTGCCACCAGCAGAGAGAGGGCAGTGTACCAAGAGACCCAGTACTTC. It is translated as CATSRERAVYQETQYF.

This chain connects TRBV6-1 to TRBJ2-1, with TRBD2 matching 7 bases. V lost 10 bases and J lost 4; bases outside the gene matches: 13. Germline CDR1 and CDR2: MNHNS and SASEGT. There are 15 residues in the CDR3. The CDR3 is CATGLVLAAYNEQFF. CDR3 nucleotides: TGTGCCACCGGGCTGGTGCTAGCGGCATACAATGAGCAGTTCTTC.